This TCR beta chain is drawn from a study of blood T cell repertoires in COVID-19 (dated by TCRdb to the early 2020s). Background on the whole study: Collaborator samples came from the United States, Italy and Spain and covered acute and convalescent phases of COVID-19. The prospective study material was composed of cDNA or gDNA derived from T cells, B-cell-depleted T cells, or PBMCs. Deeply sampled blood TCRbeta repertoires from subjects exposed to, actively infected with, or recovered from COVID-19 were included in the dataset. The repertoires were released in a freely available public database intended as a resource for research on the immune response to SARS-CoV-2. Samples came from the ongoing ImmuneRACE study (first 160 participants) plus 1,254 subjects from 6 global collaborators. A de-identified subject ID, COVID-19 status, age in years and sex were almost always included in the sample metadata. Where available, HLA class I and class II types were obtained from metadata supplied by the sample provider rather than from assay-based typing. What the study reported, not specific to this receptor: How much clinical and demographic metadata was included differed by source and by participant, and the metadata was provided uncurated.

As for this clone: The specificity of this receptor is unknown. Within one base of it there is no much larger clone, and no base qualities were kept.

V ends up 2 bases short and J 4 bases short, with an unmatched junction base count of 0. The CDR3 has 13 amino acids, counting the end cysteine and phenylalanine. Only the CDR3 portion is preserved as DNA: 39 bases, with reading frame beginning at the first base. According to the germline V gene, CDR1 reads SGHTA and CDR2 reads FQGNSA. Collaborating institutions collected whole blood in K2EDTA tubes following their own protocols. Collaborator samples were shipped for TCRbeta analysis as frozen whole blood, isolated PBMCs, or DNA extracted from either sample type. The immunoSEQ Assay, a bias-controlled multiplex PCR, was used to amplify TCRbeta CDR3 regions from genomic DNA. On the study's bioinformatics: The number of nucleated cells in each sample was estimated by amplification of reference gene primers within the assay. To quantify the absolute abundance of each unique TCRbeta CDR3 rearrangement, sequence reads were collapsed and filtered. For each sample, productive Simpson clonality was calculated as the square root of Simpson's diversity index over productive rearrangements. TCRdb re-hosts the immuneACCESS table, in-frame sequences only. Its copies lack some clones; in the studies checked, an unresolved V gene accounts for under half of them, and the cause for the rest is not known. D and trimming come from the DNA, and the V and J calls and clone size come from that table. Present in this sample are about 190,000 clones, around 87% of which were seen just once. The ten largest clonotypes hold roughly 2.5% of the sample.

This TCR derives from a man in his forties with active or convalescent COVID-19. The V gene is TRBV7-2 and the J gene is TRBJ1-2, and 8 junction bases match TRBD1. The sequenced sample consisted of peripheral blood. For the CDR3, the sequence is CASSLTGGYGYTF. The sequence in DNA is TGTGCCAGCAGCTTAACAGGGGGCTATGGCTACACCTTC. Reference TRBV7-2 and TRBJ1-2 genes cover what lies past the CDR3, so the full variable domain is GAGVSQSPSNKVTEKGKDVELRCDPISGHTALYWYRQSLGQGLEFLIYFQGNSAPDKSGLPSDRFSAERTGGSVSTLTIQRTQQEDSAVYLCASSLTGGYGYTFGSGTRLTVV.